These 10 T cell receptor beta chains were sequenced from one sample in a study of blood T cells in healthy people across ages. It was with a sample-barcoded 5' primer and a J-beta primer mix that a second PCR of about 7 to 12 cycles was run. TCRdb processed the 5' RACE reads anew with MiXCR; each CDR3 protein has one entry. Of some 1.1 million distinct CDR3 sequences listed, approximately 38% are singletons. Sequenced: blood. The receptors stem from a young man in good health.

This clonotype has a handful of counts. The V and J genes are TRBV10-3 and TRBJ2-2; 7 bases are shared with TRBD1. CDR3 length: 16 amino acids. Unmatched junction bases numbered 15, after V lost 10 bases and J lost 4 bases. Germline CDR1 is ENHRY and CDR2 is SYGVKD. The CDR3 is CATPGTAVDGTGELFF. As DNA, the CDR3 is TGTGCCACCCCCGGGACAGCGGTCGATGGCACCGGGGAGCTGTTTTTT.

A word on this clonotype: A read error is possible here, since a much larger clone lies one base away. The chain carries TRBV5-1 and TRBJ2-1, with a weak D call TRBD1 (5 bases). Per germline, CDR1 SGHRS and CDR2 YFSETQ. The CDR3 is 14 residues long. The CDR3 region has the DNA TGCGCCGGCAGGGAACAGAGTCCCTACAATGAGCAGTTCTTC. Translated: CAGREQSPYNEQFF. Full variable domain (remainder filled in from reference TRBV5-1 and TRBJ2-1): KAGVTQTPRYLIKTRGQQVTLSCSPISGHRSVSWYQQTPGQGLQFLFEYFSETQRNKGNFPGRFSGRQFSNSRSEMNVSTLELGDSALYLCAGREQSPYNEQFFGPGTRLTVL.

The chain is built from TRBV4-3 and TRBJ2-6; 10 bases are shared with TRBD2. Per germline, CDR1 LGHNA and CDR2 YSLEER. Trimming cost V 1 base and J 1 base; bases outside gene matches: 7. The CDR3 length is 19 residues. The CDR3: CASSQAYPAGGSGANVLTF. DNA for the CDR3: TGCGCCAGCAGCCAAGCATACCCAGCGGGAGGGTCTGGGGCCAACGTCCTGACTTTC.

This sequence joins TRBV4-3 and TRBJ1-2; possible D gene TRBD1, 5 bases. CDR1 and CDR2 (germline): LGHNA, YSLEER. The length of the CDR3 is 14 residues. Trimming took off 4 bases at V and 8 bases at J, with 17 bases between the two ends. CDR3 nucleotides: TGCGCCAGCAGCCCAGTCGGGACCGGGAAGGGCTACACCTTC. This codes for CASSPVGTGKGYTF.

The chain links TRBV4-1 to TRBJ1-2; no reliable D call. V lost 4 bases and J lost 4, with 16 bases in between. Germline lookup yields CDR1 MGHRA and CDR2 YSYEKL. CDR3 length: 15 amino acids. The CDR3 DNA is TGCGCCAGCAGCCCGATTTTTTCCGACTCCTATGGCTACACCTTC. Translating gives CASSPIFSDSYGYTF.

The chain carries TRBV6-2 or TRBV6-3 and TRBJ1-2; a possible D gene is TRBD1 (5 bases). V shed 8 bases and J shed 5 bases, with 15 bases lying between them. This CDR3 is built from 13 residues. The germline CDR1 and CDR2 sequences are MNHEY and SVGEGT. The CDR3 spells CASGKTAKYGYTF. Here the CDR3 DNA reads TGTGCCAGCGGAAAGACAGCAAAGTATGGCTACACCTTC.

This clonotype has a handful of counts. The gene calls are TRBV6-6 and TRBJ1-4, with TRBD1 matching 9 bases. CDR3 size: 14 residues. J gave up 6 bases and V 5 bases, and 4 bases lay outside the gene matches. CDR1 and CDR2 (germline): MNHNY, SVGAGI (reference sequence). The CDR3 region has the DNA TGTGCCAGCAGTCCCGGGACAGGGTATGAAAAACTGTTTTTT. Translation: CASSPGTGYEKLFF.

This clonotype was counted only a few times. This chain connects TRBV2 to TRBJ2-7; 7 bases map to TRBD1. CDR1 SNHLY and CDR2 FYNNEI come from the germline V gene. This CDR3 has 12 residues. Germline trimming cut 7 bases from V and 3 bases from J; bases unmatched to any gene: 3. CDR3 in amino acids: CASTGTDYEQYF. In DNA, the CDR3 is TGTGCCAGCACGGGGACAGACTACGAGCAGTACTTC.

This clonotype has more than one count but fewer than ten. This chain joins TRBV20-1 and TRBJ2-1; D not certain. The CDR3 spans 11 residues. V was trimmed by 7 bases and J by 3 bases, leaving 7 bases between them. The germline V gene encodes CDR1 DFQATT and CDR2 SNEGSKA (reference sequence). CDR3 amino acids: CSGRNYNEQFF. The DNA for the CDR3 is TGCAGTGGCCGTAACTACAATGAGCAGTTCTTC.

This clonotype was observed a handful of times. The CDR3 sequence: CSARDRGWAEAFF. CDR3 coding DNA: TGCAGTGCTAGAGACAGGGGTTGGGCTGAAGCTTTCTTT. This chain links TRBV20-1 with TRBJ1-1, with D tentatively TRBD1 (6 bases). Germline values: CDR1 DFQATT, CDR2 SNEGSKA (reference sequence). The CDR3 consists of 13 residues. Between the trimmed V and J ends, which lost 0 bases and 6 bases, there was a span of 11 bases.